What follows describes a single TCR beta chain. Its antigen is unidentified. This entry is derived from a study of cytomegalovirus exposure and HLA in healthy donors. CDR3 length: 14 residues. The germline V and J ends were trimmed by 3 bases and 5 bases, with 10 bases remaining between them. Per the germline V gene, CDR1 is MRHNA and CDR2 is SNTAGT. Study outcomes and limitations: In a later analysis, a genetic analysis reported fewer productive-TCR N-insertions in an Asian-associated ancestry cluster than the cohort average. A later analysis, which compared TCR beta chains of equal frequency, found the HLA-associated ones more clonally expanded.

Healthy individuals who donated bone marrow served as the donors. 13 Jbeta primers and 60 Vbeta primers were used for the PCR. Sequenced by immunoSEQ multiplex PCR; TCRdb stores in-frame clones only, minus some. This table holds roughly 100,000 clones, approximately 70% found once. This receptor was identified in a man under 40 in good health and CMV-seropositive. Sample: PBMCs. The V call is TRBV6-4, the J call TRBJ2-2; D is unclear. CDR3 residues: CASSEFTGTGELFF. The CDR3 DNA sequence: TGTGCCAGCAGTGAATTTACGGGTACCGGGGAGCTGTTTTTT.